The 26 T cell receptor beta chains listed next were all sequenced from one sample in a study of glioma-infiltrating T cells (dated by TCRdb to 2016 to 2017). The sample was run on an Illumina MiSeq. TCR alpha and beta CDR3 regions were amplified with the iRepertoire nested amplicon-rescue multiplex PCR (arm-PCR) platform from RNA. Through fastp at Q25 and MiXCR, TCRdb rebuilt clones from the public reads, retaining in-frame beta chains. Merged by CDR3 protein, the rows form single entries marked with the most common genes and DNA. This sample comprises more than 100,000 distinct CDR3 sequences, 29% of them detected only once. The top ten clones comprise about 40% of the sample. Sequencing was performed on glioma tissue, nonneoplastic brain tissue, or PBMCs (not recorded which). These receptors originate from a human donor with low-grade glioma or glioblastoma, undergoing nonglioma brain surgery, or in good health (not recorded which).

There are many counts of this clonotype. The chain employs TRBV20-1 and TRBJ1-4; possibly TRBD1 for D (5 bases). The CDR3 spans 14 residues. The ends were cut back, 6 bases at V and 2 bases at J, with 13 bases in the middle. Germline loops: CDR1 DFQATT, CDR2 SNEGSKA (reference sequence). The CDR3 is CSAKQVLTNEKLFF. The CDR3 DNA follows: TGCAGTGCGAAACAGGTTCTGACTAATGAAAAACTGTTTTTT.

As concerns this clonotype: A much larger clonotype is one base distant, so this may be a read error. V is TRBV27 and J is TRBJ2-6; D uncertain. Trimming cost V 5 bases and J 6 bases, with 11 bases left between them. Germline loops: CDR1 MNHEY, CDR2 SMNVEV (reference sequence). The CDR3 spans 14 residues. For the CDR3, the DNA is TGTGCCAGCAGTCTCGGACCTGCGGCCAACGTCCTGACTTTC. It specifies CASSLGPAANVLTF.

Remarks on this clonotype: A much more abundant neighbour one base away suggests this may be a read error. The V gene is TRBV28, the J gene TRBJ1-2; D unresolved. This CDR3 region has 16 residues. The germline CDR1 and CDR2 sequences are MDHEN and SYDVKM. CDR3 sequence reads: CASSLLGTEANCGYTF. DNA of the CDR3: TGTGCCAGCAGTTTATTGGGAACGGAGGCCAACTGTGGCTACACCTTC.

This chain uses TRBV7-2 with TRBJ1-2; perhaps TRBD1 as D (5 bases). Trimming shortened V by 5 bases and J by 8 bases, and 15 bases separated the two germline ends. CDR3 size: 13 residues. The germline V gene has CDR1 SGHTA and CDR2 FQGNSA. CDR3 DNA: TGTGCCAGCAGCCAGCTGGGGGGGTACGGCTACACCTTC. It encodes CASSQLGGYGYTF.

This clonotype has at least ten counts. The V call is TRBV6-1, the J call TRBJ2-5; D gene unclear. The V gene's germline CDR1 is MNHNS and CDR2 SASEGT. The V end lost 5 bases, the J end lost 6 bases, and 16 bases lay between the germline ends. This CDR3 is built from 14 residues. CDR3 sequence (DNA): TGTGCCAGCAGTTCGTTGGGCCAGCGAAAGACCCAGTACTTC. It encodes CASSSLGQRKTQYF.

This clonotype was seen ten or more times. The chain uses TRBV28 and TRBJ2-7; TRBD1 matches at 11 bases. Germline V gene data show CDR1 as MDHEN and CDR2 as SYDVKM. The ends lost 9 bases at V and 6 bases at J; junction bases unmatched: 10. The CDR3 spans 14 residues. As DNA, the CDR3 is TGTGCCAGTCAAAAGGGACAGGGGGTTCGCGAGCAGTACTTC. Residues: CASQKGQGVREQYF.

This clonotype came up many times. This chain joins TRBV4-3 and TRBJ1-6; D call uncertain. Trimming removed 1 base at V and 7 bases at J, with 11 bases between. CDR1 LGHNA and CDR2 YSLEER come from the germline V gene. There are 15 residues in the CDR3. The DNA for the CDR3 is TGCGCCAGCAGCCAAGGCCCGGATAGGAATTCACCCCTCCACTTT. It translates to CASSQGPDRNSPLHF.

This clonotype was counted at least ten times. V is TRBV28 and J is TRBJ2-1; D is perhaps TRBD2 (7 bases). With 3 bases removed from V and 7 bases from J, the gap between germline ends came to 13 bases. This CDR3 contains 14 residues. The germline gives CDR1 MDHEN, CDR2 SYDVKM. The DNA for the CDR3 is TGTGCCAGCAGTTTGGGGGGAGGGGGTAATGAGCAGTTCTTC. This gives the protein CASSLGGGGNEQFF.

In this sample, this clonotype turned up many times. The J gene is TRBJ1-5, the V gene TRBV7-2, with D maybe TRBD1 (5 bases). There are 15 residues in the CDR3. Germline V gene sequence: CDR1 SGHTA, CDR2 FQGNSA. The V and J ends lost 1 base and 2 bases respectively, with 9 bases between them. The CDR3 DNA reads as TGTGCCAGCAGCTTAGGGGACGTCCGCAATCAGCCCCAGCATTTT. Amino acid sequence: CASSLGDVRNQPQHF.

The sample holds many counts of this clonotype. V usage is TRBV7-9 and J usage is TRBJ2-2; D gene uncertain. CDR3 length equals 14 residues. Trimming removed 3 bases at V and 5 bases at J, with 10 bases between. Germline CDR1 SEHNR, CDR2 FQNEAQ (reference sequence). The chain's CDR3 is CASSLATWTGELFF. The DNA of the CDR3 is TGTGCCAGCAGCTTGGCTACCTGGACCGGGGAGCTGTTTTTT.

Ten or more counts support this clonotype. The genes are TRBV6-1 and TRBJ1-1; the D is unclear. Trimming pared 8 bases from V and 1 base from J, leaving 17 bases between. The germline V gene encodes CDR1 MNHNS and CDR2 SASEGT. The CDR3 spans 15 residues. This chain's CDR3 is CASHPVAAWNTEAFF. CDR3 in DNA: TGTGCCAGCCATCCAGTTGCGGCGTGGAACACTGAAGCTTTCTTT.

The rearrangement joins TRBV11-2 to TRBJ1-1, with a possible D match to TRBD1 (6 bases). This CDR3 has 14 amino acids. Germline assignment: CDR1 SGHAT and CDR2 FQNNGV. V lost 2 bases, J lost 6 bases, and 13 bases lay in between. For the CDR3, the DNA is TGTGCCAGCAGCTTACAAGGGGGGGTCTCTGAAGCTTTCTTT. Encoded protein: CASSLQGGVSEAFF.

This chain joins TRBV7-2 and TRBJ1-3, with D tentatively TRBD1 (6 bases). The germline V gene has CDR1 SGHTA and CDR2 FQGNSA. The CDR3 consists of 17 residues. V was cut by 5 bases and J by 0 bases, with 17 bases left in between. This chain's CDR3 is CASSRRGGGGSGNTIYF. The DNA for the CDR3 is TGTGCCAGCAGCAGAAGGGGGGGGGGTGGCTCTGGAAACACCATATATTTT.

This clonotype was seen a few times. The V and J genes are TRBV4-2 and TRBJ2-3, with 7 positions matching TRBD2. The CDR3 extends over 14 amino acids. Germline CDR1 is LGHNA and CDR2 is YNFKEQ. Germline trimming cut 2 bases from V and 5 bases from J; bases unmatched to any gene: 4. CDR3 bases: TGTGCCAGCAGCCAATTTGGGGGGGGAGATACGCAGTATTTT. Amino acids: CASSQFGGGDTQYF.

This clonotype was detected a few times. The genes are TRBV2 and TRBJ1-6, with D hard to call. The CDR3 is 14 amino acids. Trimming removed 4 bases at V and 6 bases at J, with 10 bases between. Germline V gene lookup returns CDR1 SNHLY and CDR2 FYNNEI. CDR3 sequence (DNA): TGTGCCAGCAGTGTGCATCCTACTAATTCACCCCTCCACTTT. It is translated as CASSVHPTNSPLHF. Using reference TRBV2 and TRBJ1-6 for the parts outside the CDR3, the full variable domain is EPEVTQTPSHQVTQMGQEVILRCVPISNHLYFYWYRQILGQKVEFLVSFYNNEISEKSEIFDDQFSVERPDGSNFTLKIRSTKLEDSAMYFCASSVHPTNSPLHFGNGTRLTVT.

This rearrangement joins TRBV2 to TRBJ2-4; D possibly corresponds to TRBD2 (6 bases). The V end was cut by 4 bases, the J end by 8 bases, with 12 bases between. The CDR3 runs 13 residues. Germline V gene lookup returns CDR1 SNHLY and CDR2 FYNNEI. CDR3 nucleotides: TGTGCCAGCAGTGTACGGAGGGTAGACATTCAGTACTTC. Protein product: CASSVRRVDIQYF.

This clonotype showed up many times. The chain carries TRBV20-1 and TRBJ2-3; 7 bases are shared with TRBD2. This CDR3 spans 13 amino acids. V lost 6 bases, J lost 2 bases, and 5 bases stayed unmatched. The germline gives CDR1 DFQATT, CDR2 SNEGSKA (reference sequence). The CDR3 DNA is TGCAGTGCCCGGAGCGGGAACACAGATACGCAGTATTTT. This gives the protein CSARSGNTDTQYF.

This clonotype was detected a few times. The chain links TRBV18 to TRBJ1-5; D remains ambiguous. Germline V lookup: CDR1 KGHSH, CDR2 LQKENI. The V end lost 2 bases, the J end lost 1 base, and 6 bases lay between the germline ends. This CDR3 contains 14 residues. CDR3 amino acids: CASSPWVSNQPQHF. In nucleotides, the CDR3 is TGTGCCAGCTCACCATGGGTGAGCAATCAGCCCCAGCATTTT.

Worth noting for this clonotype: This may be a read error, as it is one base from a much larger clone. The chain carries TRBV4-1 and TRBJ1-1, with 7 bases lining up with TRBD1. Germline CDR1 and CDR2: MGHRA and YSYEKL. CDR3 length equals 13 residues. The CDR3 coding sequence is TGCGCCAGCAGCCCCCAGGGGGGTACTGAAGATTTCTTT. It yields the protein CASSPQGGTEDFF.

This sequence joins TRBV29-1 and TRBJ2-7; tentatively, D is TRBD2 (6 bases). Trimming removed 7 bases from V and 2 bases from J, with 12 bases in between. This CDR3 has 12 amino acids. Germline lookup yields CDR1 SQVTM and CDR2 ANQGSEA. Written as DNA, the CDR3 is TGCAGCGCCTCGACTAGTACCTACGAGCAGTACTTC. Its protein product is CSASTSTYEQYF.

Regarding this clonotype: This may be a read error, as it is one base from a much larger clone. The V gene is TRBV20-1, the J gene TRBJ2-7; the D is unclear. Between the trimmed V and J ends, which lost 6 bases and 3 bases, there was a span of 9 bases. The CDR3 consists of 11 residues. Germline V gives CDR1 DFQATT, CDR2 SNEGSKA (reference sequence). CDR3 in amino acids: CSAHRLYEQYF. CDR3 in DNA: TGCAGTGCCCATCGACTCTACGAGCAGTACTTC.

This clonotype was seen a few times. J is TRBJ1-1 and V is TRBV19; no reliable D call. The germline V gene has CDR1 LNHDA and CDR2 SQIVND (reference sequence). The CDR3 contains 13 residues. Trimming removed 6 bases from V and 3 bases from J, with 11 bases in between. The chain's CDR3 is CASRESTYTEAFF. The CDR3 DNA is TGTGCCAGTAGAGAGTCAACGTACACTGAAGCTTTCTTT.

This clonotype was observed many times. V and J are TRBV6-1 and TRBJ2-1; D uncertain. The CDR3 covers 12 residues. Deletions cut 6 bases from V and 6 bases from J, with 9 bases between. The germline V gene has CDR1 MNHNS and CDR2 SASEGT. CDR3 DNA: TGTGCCAGCAGCCGGGTTGGCAATGAGCAGTTCTTC. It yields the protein CASSRVGNEQFF.

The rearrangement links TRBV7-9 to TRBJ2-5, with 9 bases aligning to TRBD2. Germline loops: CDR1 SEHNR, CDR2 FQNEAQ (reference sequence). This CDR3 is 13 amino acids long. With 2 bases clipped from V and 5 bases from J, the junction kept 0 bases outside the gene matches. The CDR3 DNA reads TGTGCCAGCAGCTTACTAGCGGGGGAGACCCAGTACTTC. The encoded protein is CASSLLAGETQYF.

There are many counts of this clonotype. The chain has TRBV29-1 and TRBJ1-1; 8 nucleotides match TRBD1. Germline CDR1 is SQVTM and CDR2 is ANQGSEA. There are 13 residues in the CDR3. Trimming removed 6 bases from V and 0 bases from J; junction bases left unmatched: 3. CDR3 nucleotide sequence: TGCAGCGTAGGACAGGGTCTGAACACTGAAGCTTTCTTT. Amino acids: CSVGQGLNTEAFF.

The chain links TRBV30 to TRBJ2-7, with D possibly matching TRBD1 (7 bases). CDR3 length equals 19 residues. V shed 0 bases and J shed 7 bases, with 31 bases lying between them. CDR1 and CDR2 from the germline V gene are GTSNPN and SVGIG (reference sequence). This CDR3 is CAWSVQWGTRQGGPGEQYF. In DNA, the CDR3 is TGTGCCTGGAGTGTACAATGGGGGACCAGACAGGGAGGCCCTGGAGAGCAGTACTTC.